The present TCR beta chain was sequenced within a study of cytomegalovirus exposure and HLA in healthy donors. CDR3 size: 16 residues. The germline V and J ends were trimmed by 5 bases and 3 bases, with 19 bases remaining between them. Germline V lookup: CDR1 SEHNR, CDR2 FQNEAQ (reference sequence). Primers included in the PCR were 60 Vbeta and 13 Jbeta primers. Data came from immunoSEQ multiplex PCR; TCRdb stores just in-frame clones and leaves some out. The table records just over 150,000 clones, about 85% of them present only once. This receptor was obtained from a woman under 30 in good health and CMV-seronegative. The sequencing input was PBMCs. V usage is TRBV7-9 and J usage is TRBJ1-2, with D tentatively TRBD1 (6 bases). The CDR3 protein is CASSPGSRGNDYGYTF. CDR3 bases: TGTGCCAGCAGCCCCGGTTCGAGGGGGAACGACTATGGCTACACCTTC.